This T cell receptor beta chain was recovered during a study of T cells in women clearing cervical HPV infection. Overall study findings and caveats: Cases carried less TRBV6-7 than controls: roughly 0.11% versus 0.16%.

Libraries were prepared by immunoSEQ multiplex PCR; TCRdb keeps only in-frame clonotypes and omits some of them. This table holds around 20,000 clones. The CDR3 runs 15 residues. Germline CDR1 SGDLS, CDR2 YYNGEE. About this clone: What it binds is not known. From the germline J gene comes the end of the CDR3, since the read stops 3 residues before it.

The sequence derives from a woman between 18 and 69 years old with a cervical HPV16 infection that either progressed to CIN3+ or cleared (not recorded which). Sequencing used blood buffy coat. V gene TRBV9 combines with J gene TRBJ1-2; no clear D. Partial CDR3 DNA: TGTGCCAGCAGCGCAACTTTCAGGTCCTACAATGAC. It translates to CASSATFRSYND. The CDR3 in its entirety is CASSATFRSYNDYTF. Drawing the rest from reference TRBV9 and TRBJ1-2, the complete variable domain is DSGVTQTPKHLITATGQRVTLRCSPRSGDLSVYWYQQSLDQGLQFLIQYYNGEERAKGNILERFSAQQFPDLHSELNLSSLELGDSALYFCASSATFRSYNDYTFGSGTRLTVV.